Listed below are T cell receptor beta chains from one sample, sequenced in a study of T cell responses to AZD1222 COVID-19 vaccine. Here immunoSEQ multiplex PCR was the method, and the copy in TCRdb shows in-frame clones only, minus some. The sample has 100,000 or so clones, 90% to 95% seen once. The sequencing used peripheral blood, collected on day 0 of AZD1222 vaccination. Every receptor here comes from an adult in good health. CDR3s include the opening cysteine and the closing phenylalanine or tryptophan. A D gene is named only where the DNA matches it firmly. Clone size is stated in some rows and not others, as once, few, many or a class when expanded.

d_call	v_call	clone_size	j_call	cdr3_aa	cdr3_nt
.	TRBV25-1	.	TRBJ1-2	CASRAAGADYGYTF	TGTGCCAGCCGGGCCGCGGGGGCTGACTATGGCTACACCTTC
.	TRBV5-5	.	TRBJ1-2	CASSLQEVANYGYTF	TGTGCCAGCAGCTTGCAGGAGGTAGCTAACTATGGCTACACCTTC
.	TRBV5-1	.	TRBJ2-1	CASSLDGHLSYNEQFF	TGCGCCAGCAGCTTGGACGGCCACCTATCATACAATGAGCAGTTCTTC
.	TRBV6-4	.	TRBJ1-1	CASSRTENTEAFF	TGTGCCAGCAGCCGGACAGAGAACACTGAAGCTTTCTTT
.	TRBV3-1/TRBV3-2	.	TRBJ1-3	CASSLGQLSGNTIYF	TGTGCCAGCAGCCTTGGACAGCTCTCTGGAAACACCATATATTTT
TRBD2	TRBV28	.	TRBJ2-5	CDRGGAQETQYF	TGTGATCGGGGGGGGGCCCAAGAGACCCAGTACTTC
.	TRBV11-2	.	TRBJ2-1	CASSLSTGTNYNEQFF	TGTGCCAGCAGCCTCAGTACAGGGACCAACTACAATGAGCAGTTCTTC
.	TRBV6-2/TRBV6-3	.	TRBJ2-2	CASNPQGKNTGELFF	TGTGCCAGCAACCCCCAGGGGAAGAACACCGGGGAGCTGTTTTTT
TRBD1	TRBV6-2/TRBV6-3	.	TRBJ1-5	CASSRWTGVGNQPQHF	TGTGCCAGCAGCCGATGGACAGGGGTGGGCAATCAGCCCCAGCATTTT
TRBD1	TRBV5-5	.	TRBJ2-2	CASSSGQGRTGELFF	TGTGCCAGCAGCTCCGGACAGGGGAGAACCGGGGAGCTGTTTTTT
.	TRBV9	.	TRBJ1-2	CASSADDTGNYGYTF	TGTGCCAGCAGCGCGGATGACACGGGGAACTATGGCTACACCTTC
.	TRBV24-1	.	TRBJ2-1	CATSDLGEGGIQFF	TGTGCCACCAGTGATTTGGGGGAGGGGGGAATACAGTTCTTC
.	TRBV3-1/TRBV3-2	.	TRBJ2-2	CASSKNTGELFF	TGTGCCAGCAGCAAGAACACCGGGGAGCTGTTTTTT
TRBD2	TRBV4-1	.	TRBJ2-3	CASSQDRLAGAGGTDTQYF	TGCGCCAGCAGCCAAGATCGGCTAGCGGGAGCTGGTGGCACAGATACGCAGTATTTT
.	TRBV28	.	TRBJ2-3	CASSLGSASLNTQYF	TGTGCCAGCAGTTTAGGATCCGCTTCTCTAAATACGCAGTATTTT
TRBD1	TRBV3-1/TRBV3-2	.	TRBJ1-3	CASSGQVPGNTIYF	TGTGCCAGCAGCGGACAGGTTCCTGGAAACACCATATATTTT
.	TRBV6-5	.	TRBJ1-1	CASSYGPRSMNTEAFF	TGTGCCAGCAGTTACGGACCGAGGTCAATGAACACTGAAGCTTTCTTT
.	TRBV28	.	TRBJ2-1	CASHAGAWDEQFF	TGTGCCAGCCACGCCGGGGCCTGGGATGAGCAGTTCTTC
TRBD2	TRBV7-9	few	TRBJ2-5	CASSPGLAEETQYF	TGTGCCAGCAGCCCCGGGCTAGCGGAAGAGACCCAGTACTTC
.	TRBV4-1	.	TRBJ2-1	CASSPLRGNEQFF	TGCGCCAGCAGCCCCCTTCGTGGGAATGAGCAGTTCTTC
.	TRBV5-5	.	TRBJ2-2	CASSLEFRGTGELFF	TGTGCCAGCAGCTTGGAATTCCGCGGGACAGGGGAGCTGTTTTTT
.	TRBV5-4	.	TRBJ2-3	CASSLGVTSTDTQYF	TGTGCCAGCAGCTTGGGGGTGACTAGCACAGATACGCAGTATTTT
TRBD2	TRBV3-1/TRBV3-2	.	TRBJ2-7	CASSQEGLADRYEQYF	TGTGCCAGCAGCCAAGAGGGCCTAGCGGATCGCTACGAGCAGTACTTC
.	TRBV28	.	TRBJ2-7	CASSLYGQTYEQYF	TGTGCCAGCAGTTTATACGGACAGACCTACGAGCAGTACTTC
.	TRBV5-1	.	TRBJ2-3	CASSFRGSGGTDTQYF	TGCGCCAGCAGCTTCCGCGGATCTGGGGGCACAGATACGCAGTATTTT
.	TRBV5-6	.	TRBJ1-5	CASSQGGTAVGQPQHF	TGTGCCAGCAGCCAGGGCGGTACGGCAGTGGGTCAGCCCCAGCATTTT
.	TRBV5-1	once	TRBJ2-5	CASSLEVRVETQYF	TGCGCCAGCAGCTTGGAGGTCAGGGTCGAGACCCAGTACTTC
.	TRBV4-3	.	TRBJ2-6	CASSPRGAAHSGANVLTF	TGCGCCAGCAGCCCAAGGGGGGCAGCCCACTCTGGGGCCAACGTCCTGACTTTC
TRBD1	TRBV5-4	.	TRBJ1-2	CASSYDRDDYGYTF	TGTGCCAGCAGTTATGACAGGGATGACTATGGCTACACCTTC
.	TRBV5-1	.	TRBJ2-7	CASSLGIGTQYEQYF	TGCGCCAGCAGCCTGGGGATCGGGACACAGTACGAGCAGTACTTC
TRBD1	TRBV7-9	.	TRBJ1-5	CASSRTGAANQPQHF	TGTGCCAGCAGCCGGACAGGGGCGGCGAATCAGCCCCAGCATTTT
.	TRBV3-1/TRBV3-2	.	TRBJ1-6	CASSQASSYNSPLHF	TGTGCCAGCAGCCAGGCCAGCTCCTATAATTCACCCCTCCACTTT
.	TRBV7-2	.	TRBJ1-1	CASSFGPLLNTEAFF	TGTGCCAGCAGCTTTGGTCCGCTTTTGAACACTGAAGCTTTCTTT
.	TRBV25-1	.	TRBJ2-1	CASSEGLHSYNEQFF	TGTGCCAGCAGTGAAGGACTCCACTCCTACAATGAGCAGTTCTTC
TRBD2	TRBV11-3	.	TRBJ2-1	CASSLAYFSGGATDEQFF	TGTGCCAGCAGCTTAGCTTACTTTAGCGGGGGCGCCACCGATGAGCAGTTCTTC